Listed below are T cell receptor beta chains from one sample, sequenced in a study of cytomegalovirus exposure and HLA in healthy donors. The assay was immunoSEQ multiplex PCR, and TCRdb's table has in-frame clones only and misses some. The table includes 90,000 to 150,000 clones, under 85% detected once. The sequencing input was PBMCs. The receptors stem from a young man in good health and CMV-seropositive. The CDR3 runs from the conserved cysteine through the conserved F or W.

v_call	j_call	cdr3_aa
TRBV5-1	NA	CASSFSDSPYEQYF
TRBV4-1	TRBJ1-4	CASSQRQLNEKLFF
TRBV7-6	TRBJ1-1	CASSPTGTTEAFF
TRBV4-1	TRBJ2-3	CASSLDPTGGSTDTQYF
TRBV6-4	TRBJ2-1	CASSDSGLAGEYNEQFF
TRBV27	TRBJ1-2	CASRLTGAKGYTF
TRBV5-1	TRBJ2-1	CASSLVQVLGNEQFF
TRBV4-1	TRBJ1-5	CASSQGRAGNQPQHF
TRBV6-6	TRBJ2-7	CASSIGQAGGEQYF
TRBV2	TRBJ2-7	CASSAGLAPHSYEQYF
TRBV10-3	TRBJ2-3	CAISEWGARGSTDTQYF
TRBV13	TRBJ2-7	CASSAGLARGEQYF
TRBV13	TRBJ2-1	CASSRGGLGEQFF
TRBV19	TRBJ2-1	CASSTVAGTYNEQFF